Shown below are 10 T cell receptor beta chains from a single sample sequenced in a study of CD8 T cells in ankylosing spondylitis. These receptors' antigens are unknown. Notes on the study in general: A TCR beta motif of fewer than ten highly homologous variants seemed to mark ankylosing spondylitis blood.

TCRdb redid the calling of the 5' RACE reads with MiXCR, one entry per CDR3 protein. The sample shows about 540,000 distinct CDR3 sequences, 9.5% to 15% of them seen only once. Sequencing was performed on blood, either unsorted or a sorted T cell fraction (not recorded which). These receptor sequences come from a male donor with ankylosing spondylitis.

The chain joins TRBV20-1 to TRBJ1-5, with TRBD1 matching 7 bases. After removal of 0 bases from V and 0 bases from J, the junction contained 2 bases not matched to a gene. This CDR3 is built from 15 residues. Germline loops: CDR1 DFQATT, CDR2 SNEGSKA (reference sequence). Here the CDR3 reads CSAREGQPSNQPQHF. CDR3 bases: TGCAGTGCTAGAGAGGGACAGCCTAGCAATCAGCCCCAGCATTTT.

This clonotype was counted ten times or more. The chain links TRBV5-1 to TRBJ2-1; 7 bases line up with TRBD1. Germline CDR1 SGHRS, CDR2 YFSETQ. After removal of 4 bases from V and 0 bases from J, the junction contained 7 bases not matched to a gene. CDR3 length: 16 amino acids. Here the CDR3 DNA reads TGCGCCAGCAGCACTGGACAGGCCAGCTCCTACAATGAGCAGTTCTTC. Amino acids: CASSTGQASSYNEQFF.

The chain recombines TRBV18 with TRBJ2-2; 12 nucleotides line up with TRBD2. In germline, CDR1 is KGHSH, CDR2 LQKENI. The CDR3 spans 18 residues. V lost 2 bases, J lost 5 bases, and 9 bases stayed unmatched. CDR3 DNA: TGTGCCAGCTCACCATATTCGACTAGCGGGAGTCGTACCGGGGAGCTGTTTTTT. This gives the protein CASSPYSTSGSRTGELFF.

This clonotype was seen a handful of times. The chain has TRBV24-1 and TRBJ2-4; 10 bases map to TRBD2. Losses at the gene ends were 5 bases for V and 1 base for J; bases not matched to a gene: 1. Germline-derived CDR1 and CDR2 are KGHDR and SFDVKD. This CDR3 is built from 15 residues. The CDR3 DNA reads TGTGCCACCAGTGCTAGCGGGAGTGCCAAAAACATTCAGTACTTC. Protein: CATSASGSAKNIQYF.

This rearrangement joins TRBV5-1 to TRBJ2-7; D gene uncertain. V was pared by 0 bases and J by 3 bases, with 10 bases between. CDR1 SGHRS and CDR2 YFSETQ come from the germline V gene. The CDR3 contains 14 residues. The CDR3 region is CASSLDSEHYEQYV. Written as DNA, the CDR3 is TGCGCCAGCAGCTTGGATTCGGAGCACTACGAGCAGTACGTC.

This clonotype was seen more than once but under ten times. The J gene is TRBJ2-1, the V gene TRBV11-2, with 9 bases fitting TRBD2. The CDR3 is made up of 16 amino acids. With 1 base clipped from V and 6 bases from J, the junction kept 7 bases outside the gene matches. Germline V lookup: CDR1 SGHAT, CDR2 FQNNGV. The CDR3: CASSLVAGGPINEQFF. The DNA of the CDR3 is TGTGCCAGCAGCTTAGTGGCGGGAGGGCCGATCAATGAGCAGTTCTTC.

The chain carries TRBV5-1 and TRBJ2-7; TRBD1 is a possible D gene (6 bases). Looked up from germline, CDR1 is SGHRS and CDR2 is YFSETQ. The CDR3 covers 14 residues. The V end lost 0 bases, the J end lost 2 bases, and 9 bases lay between the germline ends. CDR3 sequence (DNA): TGCGCCAGCAGCTTGGAACAGGGAACCTACGAGCAGTACTTC. It translates to CASSLEQGTYEQYF. The whole variable domain, filled in from reference TRBV5-1 and TRBJ2-7, reads KAGVTQTPRYLIKTRGQQVTLSCSPISGHRSVSWYQQTPGQGLQFLFEYFSETQRNKGNFPGRFSGRQFSNSRSEMNVSTLELGDSALYLCASSLEQGTYEQYFGPGTRLTVT.

In this sample, this clonotype turned up a few times. V is TRBV7-2 and J is TRBJ1-4; TRBD1 matches at 11 bases. Germline CDR1 SGHTA, CDR2 FQGNSA. The CDR3 runs to 15 residues. V trimming: 3 bases; J trimming: 7 bases; junction bases outside the gene matches: 4. The CDR3, as DNA: TGTGCCAGCAGCTTCCGCGGGACAGGGGGTGAAAAACTGTTTTTT. Amino acids: CASSFRGTGGEKLFF. The full variable domain, with the rest looked up from reference TRBV7-2 and TRBJ1-4, is GAGVSQSPSNKVTEKGKDVELRCDPISGHTALYWYRQSLGQGLEFLIYFQGNSAPDKSGLPSDRFSAERTGGSVSTLTIQRTQQEDSAVYLCASSFRGTGGEKLFFGSGTQLSVL.

CDR3 residues: CAISEGRGIAEAFF. The CDR3 coding sequence is TGTGCCATCAGTGAGGGTAGAGGGATCGCTGAAGCTTTCTTT. The chain couples TRBV10-3 to TRBJ1-1; no firm D call. The CDR3 runs 14 residues. Germline values: CDR1 ENHRY, CDR2 SYGVKD. V was shortened by 2 bases and J by 6 bases, with 13 bases between the two germline ends.

This clonotype was seen more than once but under ten times. The chain links TRBV4-1 to TRBJ1-2, with D possibly matching TRBD1 (5 bases). Trimming stripped 4 bases from V and 3 bases from J, with 18 bases between. This CDR3 contains 16 residues. Germline CDR1 reads MGHRA; CDR2 reads YSYEKL. Written as DNA, the CDR3 is TGCGCCAGCAGCCTTAGCGACAGCGGGGAGGACTATGGCTACACCTTC. It encodes CASSLSDSGEDYGYTF.